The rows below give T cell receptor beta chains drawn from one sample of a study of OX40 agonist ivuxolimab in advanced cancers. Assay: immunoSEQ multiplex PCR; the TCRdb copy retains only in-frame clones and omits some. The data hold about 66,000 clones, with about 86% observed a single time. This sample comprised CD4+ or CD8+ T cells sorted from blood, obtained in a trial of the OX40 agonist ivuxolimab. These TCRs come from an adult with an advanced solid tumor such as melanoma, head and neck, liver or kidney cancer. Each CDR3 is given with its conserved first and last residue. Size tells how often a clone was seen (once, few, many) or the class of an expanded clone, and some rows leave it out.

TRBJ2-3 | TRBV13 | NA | CASSTLGTADTQYF
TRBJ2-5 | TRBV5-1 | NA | CASSLGTGARETQYF
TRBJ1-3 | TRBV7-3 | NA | CASSLAGGGNTIYF
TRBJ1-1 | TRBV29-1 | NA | CSVDSGGVSTEAFF
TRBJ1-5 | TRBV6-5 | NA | CASSRHYSNQPQHF
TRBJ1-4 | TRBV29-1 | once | CSVGRGTTNEKLFF
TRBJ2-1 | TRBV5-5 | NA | CASSLLLASGGAGNEQFF
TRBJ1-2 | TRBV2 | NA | CASSDSRGSGYTF
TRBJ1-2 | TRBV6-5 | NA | CASSYSTGTGDGYTF
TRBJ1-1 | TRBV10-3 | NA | CAIRQGGMNTEAFF
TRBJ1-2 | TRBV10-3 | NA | CAISEESGVGYTF
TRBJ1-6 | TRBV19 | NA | CASTMGGGGSPLHF
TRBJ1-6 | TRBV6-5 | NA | CASSETGQRNSPLHF
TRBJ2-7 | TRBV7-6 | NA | CASSLIYEVGNAEQYF
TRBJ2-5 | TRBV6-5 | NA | CASSYYGQGGETQYF
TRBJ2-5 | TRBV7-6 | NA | CASSSSLRGRGQETQYF